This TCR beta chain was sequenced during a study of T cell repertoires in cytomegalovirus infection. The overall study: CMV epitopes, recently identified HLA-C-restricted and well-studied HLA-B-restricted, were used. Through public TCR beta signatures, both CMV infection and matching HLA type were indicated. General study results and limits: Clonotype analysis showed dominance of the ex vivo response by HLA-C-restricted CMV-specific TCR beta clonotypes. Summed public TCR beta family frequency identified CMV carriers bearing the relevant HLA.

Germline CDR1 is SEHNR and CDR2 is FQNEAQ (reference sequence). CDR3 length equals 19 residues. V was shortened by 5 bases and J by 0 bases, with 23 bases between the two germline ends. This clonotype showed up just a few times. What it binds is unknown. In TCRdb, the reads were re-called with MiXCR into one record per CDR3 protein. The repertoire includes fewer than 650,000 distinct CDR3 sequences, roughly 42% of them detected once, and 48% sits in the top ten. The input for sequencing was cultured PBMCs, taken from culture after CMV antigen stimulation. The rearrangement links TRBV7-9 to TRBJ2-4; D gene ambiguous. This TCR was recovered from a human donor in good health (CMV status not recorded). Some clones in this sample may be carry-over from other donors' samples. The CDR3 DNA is TGTGCCAGCAGCCCGCCTCTGGCCACAACTCCATTAGCCAAAAACATTCAGTACTTC. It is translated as CASSPPLATTPLAKNIQYF. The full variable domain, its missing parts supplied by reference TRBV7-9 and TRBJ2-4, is DTGVSQNPRHKITKRGQNVTFRCDPISEHNRLYWYRQTLGQGPEFLTYFQNEAQLEKSRLLSDRFSAERPKGSFSTLEIQRTEQGDSAMYLCASSPPLATTPLAKNIQYFGAGTRLSVL.